This T cell receptor (beta chain) was obtained from a study of cytomegalovirus exposure and HLA in healthy donors. This CDR3 contains 15 residues. Trimming stripped 0 bases from V and 7 bases from J, with 14 bases between. 60 Vbeta and 13 Jbeta primers were used in PCR. The data were produced by immunoSEQ multiplex PCR, yet TCRdb's version contains in-frame clones alone and is incomplete. The repertoire includes roughly 140,000 clones, 60% to 85% of them detected once, and under 4.5% sits in the top ten. The chain joins TRBV5-3 to TRBJ1-5; D remains unclear. TRBV5-3 belongs to the ORF category, with a function that is uncertain. The clonotype originates from a man younger than 30 in good health and CMV-seronegative. Sequencing input: PBMCs. The CDR3 sequence: CARSLVPPVRQPQHF. CDR3 coding DNA: TGTGCCAGAAGCTTGGTGCCCCCGGTCAGGCAGCCCCAGCATTTT.